Following are 27 T cell receptor beta chains from one sample sequenced in a study of shared clonotypes between healthy human individuals. CD45RO negativity and positive selection for CCR7 defined naive CD8 cells, a population that excluded terminally differentiated effector memory CD45RA+ cells. Data came from immunoSEQ multiplex PCR; TCRdb stores just in-frame clones and leaves some out. The table lists around 550,000 clones, approximately 95% of them singletons, with around 0.11% in the top ten. Sequencing input: naive CD8+ T cells sorted from blood. The receptors come from a woman under 40 in good health.

This sequence joins TRBV30 and TRBJ2-1; 15 nucleotides line up with TRBD2. The trim removed 5 bases at V and 8 bases at J, leaving 7 bases unmatched. Germline V gives CDR1 GTSNPN, CDR2 SVGIG (reference sequence). CDR3 length equals 15 residues. The CDR3, as DNA: TGTGCCTGGGGTGGACTAGCGGGAGGGCCGTATGAGCAGTTCTTC. Its translation: CAWGGLAGGPYEQFF.

V gene TRBV2 combines with J gene TRBJ1-4; D is unresolved. CDR1 and CDR2 from the germline V gene are SNHLY and FYNNEI. The V and J ends lost 1 base and 0 bases respectively, with 6 bases between them. The CDR3 extends over 15 amino acids. The CDR3 coding sequence is TGTGCCAGCAGTGAAGGGTGGGCAACTAATGAAAAACTGTTTTTT. Protein product: CASSEGWATNEKLFF.

The genes are TRBV15 and TRBJ2-7; D possibly uses TRBD1 or TRBD2 (5 bases each). V shed 4 bases and J shed 5 bases, with 21 bases lying between them. CDR1 and CDR2 from the germline V gene are LNHNV and YYDKDF (reference sequence). The CDR3 totals 16 residues. This CDR3 reads CATSTGISGTADEQYF. Here the CDR3 DNA reads TGTGCCACCAGCACAGGCATATCCGGGACGGCAGACGAGCAGTACTTC.

The sample holds one count of this clone. The chain couples TRBV11-2 to TRBJ2-5, with 8 bases matching TRBD1. After removal of 8 bases from V and 5 bases from J, the junction contained 10 bases not matched to a gene. The CDR3 has 14 residues. Germline-derived CDR1 and CDR2 are SGHAT and FQNNGV. The CDR3 sequence is CASWTGMGLETQYF. The CDR3 region has the DNA TGTGCCAGCTGGACAGGGATGGGTCTTGAGACCCAGTACTTC.

This chain connects TRBV5-1 to TRBJ2-7; perhaps TRBD2 as D (6 bases). In germline, CDR1 is SGHRS, CDR2 YFSETQ. V lost 3 bases, J lost 0 bases, and 13 bases lay in between. The CDR3 extends over 15 amino acids. The CDR3 reads CASSYKGLDSYEQYF. CDR3 DNA: TGCGCCAGCAGCTATAAGGGACTGGACTCCTACGAGCAGTACTTC.

V gene TRBV28 combines with J gene TRBJ2-7; 9 positions match TRBD1. V lost 6 bases to trimming and J lost 1 base; unmatched junction nucleotides: 4. There are 14 residues in the CDR3. CDR1 and CDR2 from the germline V gene are MDHEN and SYDVKM. The CDR3 sequence: CASSPGQGSYEQYF. The CDR3 region has the DNA TGTGCCAGCAGCCCGGGACAGGGATCCTACGAGCAGTACTTC.

The chain is built from TRBV19 and TRBJ2-1; the D call may be TRBD1 or TRBD2 (5 bases each). The CDR3 is 13 amino acids. In germline, CDR1 is LNHDA, CDR2 SQIVND (reference sequence). Trimming removed 3 bases at V and 10 bases at J, with 13 bases between. CDR3 amino acids: CASSMGPQWEQFF. The CDR3 DNA sequence: TGTGCCAGTAGTATGGGACCCCAATGGGAGCAGTTCTTC. Based on the CDR3 plus reference TRBV19 and TRBJ2-1, the full variable domain is DGGITQSPKYLFRKEGQNVTLSCEQNLNHDAMYWYRQDPGQGLRLIYYSQIVNDFQKGDIAEGYSVSREKKESFPLTVTSAQKNPTAFYLCASSMGPQWEQFFGPGTRLTVL.

The chain links TRBV27 to TRBJ1-1; tentative D call: TRBD1 (6 bases). V was trimmed by 0 bases and J by 3 bases, leaving 11 bases between them. The CDR3 consists of 15 residues. Germline lookup yields CDR1 MNHEY and CDR2 SMNVEV (reference sequence). In DNA form, the CDR3 reads TGTGCCAGCAGTTTATCCCGAGGGGGGTACACTGAAGCTTTCTTT. Amino acid sequence: CASSLSRGGYTEAFF.

The V and J genes are TRBV29-1 and TRBJ2-7; 7 nucleotides align to TRBD2. The CDR3 runs 15 residues. V trimming: 6 bases; J trimming: 2 bases; junction bases outside the gene matches: 13. The germline gives CDR1 SQVTM, CDR2 ANQGSEA. Here the CDR3 DNA reads TGCAGCGTCGGAACAGACGGGGAGGGCCCCTACGAGCAGTACTTC. Protein sequence: CSVGTDGEGPYEQYF.

The chain combines TRBV9 with TRBJ2-7; 11 nucleotides match TRBD2. The CDR3 is made up of 13 amino acids. The V segment lost 4 bases and the J segment 6 bases; nucleotides outside the gene matches: 3. The germline gives CDR1 SGDLS, CDR2 YYNGEE. The DNA for the CDR3 is TGTGCCAGCAGCTATAGCGGGAGGGCCGAGCAGTACTTC. Translation gives CASSYSGRAEQYF.

CDR3 amino acids: CTSSQEGQGLAGESSYNEQFF. The CDR3 bases are TGCACCAGCAGCCAAGAGGGGCAGGGACTAGCGGGAGAGAGCTCCTACAATGAGCAGTTCTTC. The V gene is TRBV1, the J gene TRBJ2-1; the listed D gene, TRBD2, was not tested against the DNA. TRBV1 is a documented pseudogene. The CDR3 consists of 21 residues.

V usage is TRBV9 and J usage is TRBJ2-1; a weak D match, TRBD2 (6 bases). The V and J ends lost 0 bases and 3 bases respectively, with 13 bases between them. Germline V gives CDR1 SGDLS, CDR2 YYNGEE. The CDR3 consists of 16 residues. CDR3 region: CASSVGGLALYNEQFF. The CDR3 DNA sequence: TGTGCCAGCAGCGTAGGGGGTCTAGCGCTCTACAATGAGCAGTTCTTC.

As for this clone: The sample has other DNA sequences that encode this CDR3 too. The rearrangement uses TRBV28 and TRBJ2-2; D might be TRBD1 (6 bases). This CDR3 contains 15 residues. Germline CDR1 reads MDHEN; CDR2 reads SYDVKM. V lost 6 bases and J lost 0, with 11 bases in between. CDR3 DNA sequence: TGTGCCAGCAGCCCCGGGACATCGAACACCGGGGAGCTGTTTTTT. The encoded protein is CASSPGTSNTGELFF.

V gene TRBV5-1 combines with J gene TRBJ1-1; unclear D gene. CDR3 length equals 18 residues. Trimming cost V 5 bases and J 1 base, with 24 bases left between them. The germline V gene encodes CDR1 SGHRS and CDR2 YFSETQ. CDR3: CASSLSPIDTFQNTEAFF. The CDR3 nucleotides are TGCGCCAGCAGTCTTAGCCCTATTGACACCTTTCAGAACACTGAAGCTTTCTTT.

This clone was observed a few times. The CDR3 DNA sequence: TGCAGCGTCGACGGAGGTGAGCAGTTCTTC. It is translated as CSVDGGEQFF. The chain joins TRBV29-1 to TRBJ2-1, with D maybe TRBD2 (5 bases). The CDR3 covers 10 residues. V was cut by 6 bases and J by 9 bases, with 9 bases left in between. Germline loops: CDR1 SQVTM, CDR2 ANQGSEA.

V is TRBV7-2 and J is TRBJ2-2, with D possibly TRBD2 on 6 matching bases. The V end was cut by 5 bases, the J end by 4 bases, with 11 bases between. The CDR3 spans 14 residues. Germline CDR1 SGHTA, CDR2 FQGNSA. The CDR3 protein is CASSPGVITGELFF. CDR3 DNA sequence: TGTGCCAGCAGCCCGGGGGTGATCACCGGGGAGCTGTTTTTT.

The chain carries TRBV7-2 and TRBJ2-5; 8 positions match TRBD2. The J call is in doubt because the DNA end fits TRBJ2-7 better. CDR1 and CDR2 from the germline V gene are SGHTA and FQGNSA. The CDR3 sequence is 15 residues long. The CDR3 DNA reads TGTGCCAGCAGCACCGGACTAGCCTCCTTCTACGAGCAGTACTTC. This sequence encodes CASSTGLASFYEQYF.

This chain links TRBV7-8 with TRBJ2-1, with D hard to call. V was pared by 2 bases and J by 9 bases, with 17 bases between. Germline values: CDR1 SGHVS, CDR2 FQNEAQ. The CDR3 sequence is 15 residues long. CDR3 DNA sequence: TGTGCCAGCAGCTTAACGGCCTATAGTGATAGTGAGCAGTTCTTC. This gives the protein CASSLTAYSDSEQFF.

The chain links TRBV7-9 to TRBJ2-3, with TRBD2 as a possible D gene (6 bases). Germline lookup yields CDR1 SEHNR and CDR2 FQNEAQ (reference sequence). The CDR3 sequence is 17 residues long. Trimming removed 0 bases from V and 10 bases from J, with 23 bases in between. CDR3 amino acids: CASSLALVSGKGPPQYF. Written as DNA, the CDR3 is TGTGCCAGCAGCTTAGCCCTTGTTAGCGGAAAAGGGCCTCCGCAGTATTTT.

The chain employs TRBV7-9 and TRBJ2-1; TRBD2 is a possible D gene (6 bases). The CDR3 totals 16 residues. Trimming cost V 3 bases and J 7 bases, with 19 bases left between them. Germline CDR1 is SEHNR and CDR2 is FQNEAQ (reference sequence). The DNA of the CDR3 is TGTGCCAGCAGCTTTGCCGGGACTCCGGAAGGGAATGAGCAGTTCTTC. Amino acid sequence: CASSFAGTPEGNEQFF.

This chain connects TRBV5-5 to TRBJ2-7; either TRBD1 or TRBD2 may fit D (6 bases each). Trimming took off 3 bases at V and 4 bases at J, with 17 bases between the two ends. This CDR3 contains 15 residues. CDR1 and CDR2 from the germline V gene are SGHKS and YYEKEE (reference sequence). Here the CDR3 reads CASSSGGGEWYEQYF. The CDR3 DNA follows: TGTGCCAGCAGCTCCGGGGGCGGGGAGTGGTACGAGCAGTACTTC.

The chain uses TRBV2 and TRBJ1-1; D remains ambiguous. Trimming left V 2 bases short and J 1 base short, with 11 bases between. This CDR3 region has 15 residues. Germline V gene sequence: CDR1 SNHLY, CDR2 FYNNEI. In DNA, the CDR3 is TGTGCCAGCAGTGAACGTGAAGGAGGGAACACTGAAGCTTTCTTT. This translates into CASSEREGGNTEAFF.

The J gene is TRBJ2-7, the V gene TRBV28; possibly TRBD1 for D (6 bases). The CDR3 runs to 13 residues. Trimming left V 6 bases short and J 3 bases short, with 12 bases between. The germline CDR1 and CDR2 sequences are MDHEN and SYDVKM. Here the CDR3 DNA reads TGTGCCAGCAGGACAGGTTTGGACTACGAGCAGTACTTC. Its translation is CASRTGLDYEQYF.

The chain is built from TRBV2 and TRBJ2-7; D perhaps matches TRBD2 (5 bases). CDR3 length equals 14 residues. Germline V CDR1 and CDR2: SNHLY, FYNNEI. The germline V and J ends were trimmed by 3 bases and 4 bases, with 13 bases remaining between them. The CDR3 loop reads CASSDPLAGYEQYF. For the CDR3, the DNA is TGTGCCAGCAGTGATCCGCTAGCAGGTTACGAGCAGTACTTC.

V and J are TRBV15 and TRBJ2-7; D remains unclear. V dropped 3 bases and J dropped 5 bases, with 14 bases sitting between them. This CDR3 spans 14 amino acids. Germline lookup yields CDR1 LNHNV and CDR2 YYDKDF (reference sequence). Here the CDR3 reads CATSSAEGLHEQYF. The CDR3 nucleotides are TGTGCCACCAGCAGTGCCGAAGGGTTACACGAGCAGTACTTC.

This rearrangement joins TRBV5-1 to TRBJ2-7; 9 bases align to TRBD1. This CDR3 region has 15 residues. The V gene end was trimmed by 5 bases and the J gene end by 3 bases; junction bases not matched to a gene: 9. Germline loops: CDR1 SGHRS, CDR2 YFSETQ. The CDR3 is CASSAVGTGIYEQYF. The CDR3 DNA is TGCGCCAGCAGTGCGGTCGGGACAGGGATCTACGAGCAGTACTTC.

The chain is built from TRBV11-2 and TRBJ1-3; 7 positions match TRBD1. The germline CDR1 and CDR2 sequences are SGHAT and FQNNGV. V shed 4 bases and J 0 bases; nucleotides not matched to a gene: 6. CDR3 size: 16 residues. The CDR3 coding sequence is TGTGCCAGCAGCTCGCGACAGGGTCCCTCTGGAAACACCATATATTTT. Amino acids: CASSSRQGPSGNTIYF. Full variable domain (remainder filled in from reference TRBV11-2 and TRBJ1-3): EAGVAQSPRYKIIEKRQSVAFWCNPISGHATLYWYQQILGQGPKLLIQFQNNGVVDDSQLPKDRFSAERLKGVDSTLKIQPAKLEDSAVYLCASSSRQGPSGNTIYFGEGSWLTVV.